These T cell receptor beta chains were read from a single sample in a study of blood T cells in healthy people across ages. TCRdb ran MiXCR on the 5' RACE reads and lists one entry per CDR3 protein. Of fewer than 1.5 million distinct CDR3 sequences in the sample, 42% were seen once. Sequenced sample: blood. Receptors were obtained from a woman under 30 in good health. Both conserved end residues are part of each CDR3. A D gene is named only where the DNA matches it firmly. For some rows the clone size is stated as once, few or many, or as a class when expanded; others skip it.

clone_size	d_call	v_call	j_call	cdr3_nt	cdr3_aa
.	TRBD1	TRBV7-2	TRBJ2-1	TGTGCCAGCAGCCGCCATAGGACAGGTCTGTTCAATGAGCAGTTCTTC	CASSRHRTGLFNEQFF
.	.	TRBV18	TRBJ2-6	TGTGCCAGCTCACCACTCGGACAGTTCGACTCTGGGGCCAACGTCCTGACTTTC	CASSPLGQFDSGANVLTF
.	.	TRBV20-1	TRBJ2-3	TGCAGCCTAAACGGCGGTCTCGGGATCACAGATACGCAGTATTTT	CSLNGGLGITDTQYF
.	.	TRBV19	TRBJ1-2	TGTGCCAGTAGTCGAACAGGGTTGGGCAACCATGGCTACACCTTC	CASSRTGLGNHGYTF
few	TRBD2	TRBV10-3	TRBJ2-5	TGTGCCATCAGTGATCTAGCGGGAGTGGAGACCCAGTACTTC	CAISDLAGVETQYF
.	.	TRBV28	TRBJ2-7	TGTGCCAGCAGCTCGAGTCCTTCTCCCTACGAGCAGTACTTC	CASSSSPSPYEQYF
few	.	TRBV24-1	TRBJ2-3	TGTGCCACCAGTGCGGGCCGCTGGCAGTATTTT	CATSAGRWQYF
.	.	TRBV14	TRBJ2-5	TGTGCCAGCAGCCCCGCCCGGAGTTCCCAAGAGACCCAGTACTTC	CASSPARSSQETQYF
.	TRBD2	TRBV30	TRBJ2-1	TGTGCCTGGGATCCTAGCGGGATTCGGCCTGAGCAGTTCTTC	CAWDPSGIRPEQFF
few	TRBD1	TRBV9	TRBJ1-2	TGTGCCAGCAGCGCTGGGACAGACTCTGCGGATGGCTACACCTTC	CASSAGTDSADGYTF
.	.	TRBV6-6	TRBJ1-2	TGTGCCAGCAGTTACCCCGAGGGGGGAGGCTATGGCTACACCTTC	CASSYPEGGGYGYTF
.	.	TRBV7-6	TRBJ2-7	TGTGCCAGCAGCTTAGAGGCAGCTACATACGAGCAGTACTTC	CASSLEAATYEQYF
.	.	TRBV28	TRBJ2-3	TGTGCCAGCAACCCGGACCTGGCAGATACGCAGTATTTT	CASNPDLADTQYF
few	TRBD1	TRBV6-1	TRBJ2-7	TGTGCCAGCAGTCGGACAGGGAAGTACGAGCAGTACTTC	CASSRTGKYEQYF
.	TRBD1	TRBV5-1	TRBJ2-5	TGCGCCAGCAGCGAAAGGGACAGGGGAGAGACCCAGTACTTC	CASSERDRGETQYF
.	.	TRBV3-1	TRBJ2-7	TGTGCCAGCAGCCGTTTCTCCTACGGGCAGTACTTC	CASSRFSYGQYF
many	.	TRBV7-8	TRBJ1-2	TGCGCCAGCAGCTTGGAACGTGGTTATGGCTACACCTTC	CASSLERGYGYTF
.	.	TRBV27	TRBJ1-2	TGTGCCAGCAGTTTAAAAGGTCCTCACTATGGCTACATCTTC	CASSLKGPHYGYIF
.	TRBD1	TRBV5-1	TRBJ2-7	TGCGCCAGCAGCTCCACGGGGAGGACAGGGTTGCACGAGCAGTACTTC	CASSSTGRTGLHEQYF
.	.	TRBV27	TRBJ2-3	TGTGCCAGCAGTCCCAATCGACCCACCCAGACGCAGTATTTT	CASSPNRPTQTQYF